What follows describes a single TCR beta chain. Its antigen is unidentified. Germline values: CDR1 MDHEN, CDR2 SYDVKM. The CDR3 has 16 residues. V was clipped by 5 bases and J by 4 bases; unmatched bases: 5. This specimen belongs to a study of T cell repertoires in cytomegalovirus infection. MiXCR, applied by TCRdb to the reads, yields one record per CDR3 protein. In the table there are 830,000 or so distinct CDR3 sequences, approximately 32% of which are singletons. The chain recombines TRBV28 with TRBJ2-1, with 13 nucleotides matching TRBD2. Sequencing was performed on cultured CD8+ T cells from PBMCs, taken from culture after CMV antigen stimulation. The TCR sequence derives from a human donor in good health (CMV status not recorded). Some clones in this sample may be carry-over from other donors' samples. The CDR3 nucleotides read TGTGCCAGCAGTCCTACTAGCGGGGGGGAGTACAATGAGCAGTTCTTC. Translated, it gives CASSPTSGGEYNEQFF.